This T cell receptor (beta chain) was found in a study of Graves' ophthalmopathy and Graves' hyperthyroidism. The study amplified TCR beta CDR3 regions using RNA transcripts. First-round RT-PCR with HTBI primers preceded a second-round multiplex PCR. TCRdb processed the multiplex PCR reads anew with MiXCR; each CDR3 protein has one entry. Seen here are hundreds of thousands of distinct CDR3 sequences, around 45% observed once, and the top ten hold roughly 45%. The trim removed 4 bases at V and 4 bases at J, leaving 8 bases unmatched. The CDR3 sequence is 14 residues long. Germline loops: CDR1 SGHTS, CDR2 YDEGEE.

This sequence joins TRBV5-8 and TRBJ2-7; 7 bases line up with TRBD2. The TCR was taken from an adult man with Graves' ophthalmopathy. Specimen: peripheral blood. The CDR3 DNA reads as TGTGCCAGCAGCAGCGGGACGGAACCTTACGAGCAGTACTTC. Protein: CASSSGTEPYEQYF.